This TCR beta chain was sequenced for a study of blood T cell repertoires in COVID-19. Germline CDR1 reads SGHRS; CDR2 reads YFSETQ. The CDR3 is 13 residues long. Between the trimmed V and J ends, which lost 4 bases and 0 bases, there was a span of 7 bases. How the authors handled the data: How many nucleated cells were present was estimated from reference gene primer amplification. Here immunoSEQ multiplex PCR was the method, and the copy in TCRdb shows in-frame clones only, minus some. V, J and clone size are taken as reported in that table, and D and trimming were inferred from the DNA itself. The sample holds 70,000 to 100,000 clones, around 90% seen once.

Sample: peripheral blood. The receptor was isolated from a woman at least 80 years old with active or convalescent COVID-19. J is TRBJ1-1 and V is TRBV5-1; D gene unclear. The CDR3 protein is CASSPGMNTEAFF. CDR3 sequence (DNA): TGCGCCAGCAGCCCCGGGATGAACACTGAAGCTTTCTTT.